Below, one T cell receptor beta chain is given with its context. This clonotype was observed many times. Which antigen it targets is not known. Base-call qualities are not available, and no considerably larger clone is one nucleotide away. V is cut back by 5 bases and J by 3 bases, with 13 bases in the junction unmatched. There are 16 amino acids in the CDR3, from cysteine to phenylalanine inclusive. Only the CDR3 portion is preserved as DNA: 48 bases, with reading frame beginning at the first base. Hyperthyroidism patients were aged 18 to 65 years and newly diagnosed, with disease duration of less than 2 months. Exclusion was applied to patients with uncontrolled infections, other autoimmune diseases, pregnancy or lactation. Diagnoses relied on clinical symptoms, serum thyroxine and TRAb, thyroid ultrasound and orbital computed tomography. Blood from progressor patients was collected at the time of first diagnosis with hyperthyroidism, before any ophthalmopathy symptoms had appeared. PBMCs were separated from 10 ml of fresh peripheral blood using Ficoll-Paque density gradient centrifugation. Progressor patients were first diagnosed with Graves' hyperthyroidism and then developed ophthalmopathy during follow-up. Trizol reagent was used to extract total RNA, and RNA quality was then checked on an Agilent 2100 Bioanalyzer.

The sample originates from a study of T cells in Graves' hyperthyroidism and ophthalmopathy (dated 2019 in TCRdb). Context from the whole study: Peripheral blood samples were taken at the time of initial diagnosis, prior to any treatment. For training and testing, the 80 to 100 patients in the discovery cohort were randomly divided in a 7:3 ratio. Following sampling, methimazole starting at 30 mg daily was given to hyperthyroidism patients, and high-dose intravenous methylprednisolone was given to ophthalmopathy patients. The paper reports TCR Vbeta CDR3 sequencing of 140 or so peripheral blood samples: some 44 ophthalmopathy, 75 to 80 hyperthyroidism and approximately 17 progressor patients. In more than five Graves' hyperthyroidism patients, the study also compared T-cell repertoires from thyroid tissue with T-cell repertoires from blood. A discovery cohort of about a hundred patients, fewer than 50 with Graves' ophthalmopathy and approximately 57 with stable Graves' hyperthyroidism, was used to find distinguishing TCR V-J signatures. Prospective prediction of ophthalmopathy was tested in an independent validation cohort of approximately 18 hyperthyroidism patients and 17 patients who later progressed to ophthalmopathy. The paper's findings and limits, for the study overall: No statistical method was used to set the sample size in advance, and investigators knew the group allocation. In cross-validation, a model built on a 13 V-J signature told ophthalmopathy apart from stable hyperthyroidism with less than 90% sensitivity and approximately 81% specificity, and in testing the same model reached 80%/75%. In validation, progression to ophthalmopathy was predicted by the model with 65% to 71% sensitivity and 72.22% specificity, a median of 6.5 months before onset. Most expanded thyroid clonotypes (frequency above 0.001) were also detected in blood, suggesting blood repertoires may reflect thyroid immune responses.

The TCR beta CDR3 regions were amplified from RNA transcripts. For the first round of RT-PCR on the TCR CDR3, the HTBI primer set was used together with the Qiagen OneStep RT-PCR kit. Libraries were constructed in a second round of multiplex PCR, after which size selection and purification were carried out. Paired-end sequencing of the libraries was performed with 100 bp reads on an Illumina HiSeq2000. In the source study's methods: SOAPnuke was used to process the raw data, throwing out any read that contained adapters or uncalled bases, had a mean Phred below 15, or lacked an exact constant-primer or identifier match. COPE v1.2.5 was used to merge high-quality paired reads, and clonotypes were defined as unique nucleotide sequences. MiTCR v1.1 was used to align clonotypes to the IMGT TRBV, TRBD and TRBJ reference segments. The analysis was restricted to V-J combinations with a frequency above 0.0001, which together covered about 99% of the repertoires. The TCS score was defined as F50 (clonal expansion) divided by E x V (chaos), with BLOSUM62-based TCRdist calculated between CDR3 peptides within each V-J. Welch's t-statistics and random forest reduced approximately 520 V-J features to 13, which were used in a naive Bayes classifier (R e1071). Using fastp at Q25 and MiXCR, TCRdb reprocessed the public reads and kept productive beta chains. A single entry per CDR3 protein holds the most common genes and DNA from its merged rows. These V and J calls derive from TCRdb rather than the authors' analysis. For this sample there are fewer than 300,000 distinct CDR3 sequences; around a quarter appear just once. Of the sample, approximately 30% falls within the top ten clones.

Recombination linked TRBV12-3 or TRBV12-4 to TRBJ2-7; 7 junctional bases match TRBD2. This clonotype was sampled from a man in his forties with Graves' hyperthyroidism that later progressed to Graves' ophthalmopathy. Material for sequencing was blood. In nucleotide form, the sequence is TGTGCCAGCAGTCCGCGGGGAGGGACTTACTTCTACGAGCAGTACTTC. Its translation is CASSPRGGTYFYEQYF.